This T cell receptor beta chain derives from a study of OX40 agonist ivuxolimab in advanced cancers. Study summary: Dose-escalation patients were diagnosed with hepatocellular carcinoma, melanoma, renal cell cancer or head and neck cancer. Partial responses occurred in three patients (one hepatocellular carcinoma, two cutaneous melanoma).

The repertoire was sequenced with immunoSEQ multiplex PCR; TCRdb's copy has only in-frame clones and lacks some. This sample yields tens of thousands of clones, of which 87% are seen a single time; 1.3% belongs to the top ten. Study-level points and caveats: At 0.1-3.0 mg/kg, partial responders had clonal expansion among the lowest observed. At 0.1 to 3.0 mg/kg, CD4+ and CD8+ blood T cells expanded clonally by week 6.

A word on this clone: What it recognizes is unknown.

The CDR3 totals 17 residues. Losses at the gene ends were 1 base for V and 1 base for J; bases not matched to a gene: 5. Germline CDR1 and CDR2: SGHTA and FQGTGA. Here the sequenced sample was CD4+ or CD8+ T cells sorted from blood, taken in a trial of the OX40 agonist ivuxolimab. The chain is built from TRBV7-3 and TRBJ2-3; TRBD1 agrees at 10 bases. The TCR originated in an adult with an advanced solid tumor such as melanoma, head and neck, liver or kidney cancer. The CDR3 loop is CASSLRQGATGTDTQYF. CDR3 sequence (DNA): TGTGCCAGCAGCTTAAGACAGGGGGCGACGGGCACAGATACGCAGTATTTT.